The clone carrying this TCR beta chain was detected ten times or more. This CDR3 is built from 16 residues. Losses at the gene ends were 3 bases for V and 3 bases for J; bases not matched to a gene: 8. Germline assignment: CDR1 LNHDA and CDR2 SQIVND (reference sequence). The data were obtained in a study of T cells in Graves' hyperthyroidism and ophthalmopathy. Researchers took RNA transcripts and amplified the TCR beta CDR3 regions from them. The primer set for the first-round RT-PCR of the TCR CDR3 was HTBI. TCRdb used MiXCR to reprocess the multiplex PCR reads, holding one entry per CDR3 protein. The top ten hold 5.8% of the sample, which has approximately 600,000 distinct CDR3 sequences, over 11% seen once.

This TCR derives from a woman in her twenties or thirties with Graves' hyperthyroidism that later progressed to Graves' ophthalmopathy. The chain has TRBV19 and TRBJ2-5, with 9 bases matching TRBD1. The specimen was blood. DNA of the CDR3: TGTGCCAGTAGTATCCGGGACAGGGTTTTGGAAGAGACCCAGTACTTC. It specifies CASSIRDRVLEETQYF.